Here is one T cell receptor (beta chain) with its context. The authors reverse transcribed 0.5 to 1 ug RNA with random hexamers. MiXCR, applied by TCRdb to the immunoSEQ multiplex PCR reads, yields one record per CDR3 protein. Of some 110,000 distinct CDR3 sequences in the sample, 85% to 95% were seen once. This entry comes from a study of CD8 T cells in Susac syndrome. As for the study in general: The Susac syndrome patients were therapy-naive, on corticosteroids, or on intravenous immunoglobulin alone at blood draw.

Sequencing of TCR beta was performed on blood CD8+ T cells and on blood CD4+ T cells. The recently defined diagnostic criteria for definite or probable disease were met by the Susac syndrome patients. The sequence was collected from a human donor with Susac syndrome. Material: CD8+ T cells from PBMCs.

This CDR3 reads CASRMTEGSYNEQFF. DNA of the CDR3: TGTGCCAGCAGAATGACAGAGGGCTCCTACAATGAGCAGTTCTTC. The chain is built from TRBV12-3 or TRBV12-4 and TRBJ2-1; perhaps D is TRBD1 or TRBD2 (5 bases each). V lost 6 bases and J 0 bases, leaving 12 bases between the germline ends. The CDR3 is 15 amino acids.